The next 31 T cell receptor beta chains were all read from a single sample in a study of blood T cell repertoires in COVID-19. Some clones are missing from TCRdb's copy, which holds only in-frame ones; the method was immunoSEQ multiplex PCR. The sample lists about 330,000 clones, roughly 87% occurring once. The sequenced sample was peripheral blood. The receptors here all came from a man aged 25-45 years with COVID-19, enrolled during active disease.

This chain joins TRBV5-4 and TRBJ2-1; 9 bases line up with TRBD2. The germline V gene has CDR1 SGHNT and CDR2 YYREEE (reference sequence). The CDR3 loop spans 16 amino acids. Unmatched junction bases numbered 5, after V lost 1 base and J lost 3 bases. CDR3 loop: CASSLFKLAGYNEQFF. CDR3 bases: TGTGCCAGCAGCTTGTTCAAACTAGCGGGCTACAATGAGCAGTTCTTC.

The CDR3 sequence is CASVERGSNSYEQYF. The CDR3 region has the DNA TGTGCCAGCGTAGAGCGGGGGTCGAACTCCTACGAGCAGTACTTC. The chain has TRBV2 and TRBJ2-7; 8 bases align to TRBD2. CDR1 is SNHLY and CDR2 is FYNNEI in the germline V gene. The CDR3 spans 15 residues. The ends lost 8 bases at V and 0 bases at J; junction bases unmatched: 9. The complete variable domain, with remaining parts taken from reference TRBV2 and TRBJ2-7, reads EPEVTQTPSHQVTQMGQEVILRCVPISNHLYFYWYRQILGQKVEFLVSFYNNEISEKSEIFDDQFSVERPDGSNFTLKIRSTKLEDSAMYFCASVERGSNSYEQYFGPGTRLTVT.

V is TRBV24-1 and J is TRBJ2-3; D gene ambiguous. Germline CDR1 is KGHDR and CDR2 is SFDVKD. Deletions cut 3 bases from V and 1 base from J, with 13 bases between. The CDR3 is 16 residues long. This CDR3 is CATSDPTRMGTDTQYF. CDR3 in DNA: TGTGCCACCAGTGATCCCACGAGGATGGGCACAGATACGCAGTATTTT.

The chain has TRBV7-2 and TRBJ1-2; TRBD1 aligns across 10 bases. The germline V gene has CDR1 SGHTA and CDR2 FQGNSA. The CDR3 contains 18 residues. V lost 0 bases to trimming and J lost 4 bases; unmatched junction nucleotides: 11. CDR3 coding DNA: TGTGCCAGCAGCTTAGCGGGGACAGGGGAATTTAGGGTCTATGGCTACACCTTC. This codes for CASSLAGTGEFRVYGYTF.

The V and J genes are TRBV28 and TRBJ1-5; maybe TRBD1 (5 bases). Germline values: CDR1 MDHEN, CDR2 SYDVKM. V was clipped by 7 bases and J by 0 bases, with 22 bases between them. This CDR3 has 18 amino acids. CDR3 nucleotide sequence: TGTGCCAGCACCCCCTTGGGGGGGAAGCTTATTAGCAATCAGCCCCAGCATTTT. Residues: CASTPLGGKLISNQPQHF.

Notes on this clone: The junction departs from germline at one end; a sequencing error may be responsible. The chain is built from TRBV27 and TRBJ2-1; 9 bases agree with TRBD1. CDR1 MNHEY and CDR2 SMNVEV come from the germline V gene (reference sequence). The CDR3 is made up of 14 amino acids. Here the CDR3 reads CASSLPRDREVAVF. As DNA, the CDR3 is TGTGCCAGCAGTTTACCCCGGGACAGGGAGGTAGCAGTCTTC.

This clone was found a few times. This chain joins TRBV5-4 and TRBJ2-7; TRBD2 might be the D (7 bases). The V gene's germline CDR1 is SGHNT and CDR2 YYREEE (reference sequence). This CDR3 has 15 residues. The V and J ends lost 4 bases and 2 bases respectively, with 16 bases between them. The CDR3 protein is CASSASSGGPYEQYF. The CDR3, as DNA: TGTGCCAGCAGCGCTAGCTCCGGGGGGCCCTACGAGCAGTACTTC.

The rearrangement joins TRBV4-1 to TRBJ2-5; TRBD2 matches at 13 bases. The CDR3 is 18 amino acids. Germline CDR1 is MGHRA and CDR2 is YSYEKL. After removal of 1 base from V and 2 bases from J, the junction contained 7 bases not matched to a gene. CDR3 DNA sequence: TGCGCCAGCAGCCAAGGCCCTCCGGGACTAGCGGGACAAGAGACCCAGTACTTC. Amino acid sequence: CASSQGPPGLAGQETQYF.

The rearrangement joins TRBV4-2 to TRBJ2-7; 9 positions agree with TRBD1. The CDR3 spans 16 residues. V lost 1 base, J lost 0 bases, and 4 bases stayed unmatched. Germline V gives CDR1 LGHNA, CDR2 YNFKEQ. CDR3 sequence (DNA): TGTGCCAGCAGCCAAGTGGGGACAGGGAGCTCCTACGAGCAGTACTTC. This sequence encodes CASSQVGTGSSYEQYF.

This chain links TRBV19 with TRBJ2-2; no definite D call. The CDR3 is 15 amino acids. Germline values: CDR1 LNHDA, CDR2 SQIVND (reference sequence). Trimming took off 3 bases at V and 0 bases at J, with 8 bases between the two ends. For the CDR3, the DNA is TGTGCCAGTAGTATTCAGGTCGCGAACACCGGGGAGCTGTTTTTT. It translates to CASSIQVANTGELFF. Supplemented by reference TRBV19 and TRBJ2-2, the full variable domain reads DGGITQSPKYLFRKEGQNVTLSCEQNLNHDAMYWYRQDPGQGLRLIYYSQIVNDFQKGDIAEGYSVSREKKESFPLTVTSAQKNPTAFYLCASSIQVANTGELFFGEGSRLTVL.

The V gene is TRBV10-1, the J gene TRBJ2-7, with TRBD1 matching 10 bases. The trim removed 5 bases at V and 6 bases at J, leaving 19 bases unmatched. This CDR3 spans 18 amino acids. Germline V gene sequence: CDR1 WNHNN, CDR2 SYGVQD (reference sequence). CDR3 amino acids: CASSQMGTGAPRPREQYF. CDR3 nucleotide sequence: TGCGCCAGCAGTCAAATGGGGACAGGGGCCCCCAGGCCTCGCGAGCAGTACTTC.

This clone has only one observation. The V gene is TRBV7-2, the J gene TRBJ1-5, with D perhaps TRBD1 (5 bases). CDR3 length equals 16 residues. Germline loops: CDR1 SGHTA, CDR2 FQGNSA. V gave up 1 base and J gave up 2 bases, with 12 bases separating them. The CDR3 here is CASSLEGRWGNQPQHF. The CDR3 coding sequence is TGTGCCAGCAGCTTAGAGGGGCGATGGGGCAATCAGCCCCAGCATTTT.

This clone was counted once. This chain connects TRBV4-1 to TRBJ2-1, with 10 bases lining up with TRBD2. J gave up 4 bases and V 2 bases, and 2 bases lay outside the gene matches. Germline V gene lookup returns CDR1 MGHRA and CDR2 YSYEKL. The CDR3 has 15 amino acids. The CDR3 nucleotides read TGCGCCAGCAGCCAAACTAGCGGGATATACAATGAGCAGTTCTTC. This sequence encodes CASSQTSGIYNEQFF.

The chain joins TRBV11-2 to TRBJ1-4, with D possibly TRBD1 on 5 matching bases. V lost 2 bases, J lost 5 bases, and 15 bases lay in between. Germline V gene data show CDR1 as SGHAT and CDR2 as FQNNGV. There are 16 residues in the CDR3. Here the CDR3 reads CASSLNPSGANEKLFF. The CDR3 DNA sequence: TGTGCCAGCAGCTTAAACCCCAGCGGGGCAAATGAAAAACTGTTTTTT.

The V call is TRBV9, the J call TRBJ1-4; D is uncertain. Germline CDR1 SGDLS, CDR2 YYNGEE. Trimming pared 1 base from V and 3 bases from J, leaving 10 bases between. This CDR3 has 15 residues. The CDR3 DNA is TGTGCCAGCAGCGTAAGCGGGGAATCTAATGAAAAACTGTTTTTT. It codes for CASSVSGESNEKLFF.

This chain joins TRBV9 and TRBJ2-6; 10 nucleotides line up with TRBD2. The CDR3 is 18 amino acids. Germline CDR1 SGDLS, CDR2 YYNGEE. V trimming: 0 bases; J trimming: 0 bases; junction bases outside the gene matches: 3. In DNA form, the CDR3 reads TGTGCCAGCAGCGTAGCACCTAGCGGGAGCTCTGGGGCCAACGTCCTGACTTTC. This translates into CASSVAPSGSSGANVLTF. Combining the CDR3 with reference TRBV9 and TRBJ2-6 gives the whole variable domain DSGVTQTPKHLITATGQRVTLRCSPRSGDLSVYWYQQSLDQGLQFLIQYYNGEERAKGNILERFSAQQFPDLHSELNLSSLELGDSALYFCASSVAPSGSSGANVLTFGAGSRLTVL.

This sequence joins TRBV29-1 and TRBJ1-2, with unresolved D. CDR1 and CDR2 from the germline V gene are SQVTM and ANQGSEA. Trimming cost V 5 bases and J 3 bases, with 13 bases left between them. The CDR3 totals 13 residues. CDR3 sequence (DNA): TGCAGCGTTCAGCGGCTTCTGGACTATGGCTACACCTTC. Translation: CSVQRLLDYGYTF.

This clone was seen only once. The gene calls are TRBV28 and TRBJ1-2, with TRBD1 matching over 8 bases. CDR1 and CDR2 from the germline V gene are MDHEN and SYDVKM. Trimming took 7 bases from V and 5 from J; bases not matched to a gene: 9. The CDR3 length is 14 residues. This chain's CDR3 is CASTSGGAGYGYTF. In nucleotides, the CDR3 is TGTGCCAGCACCTCAGGGGGCGCGGGGTATGGCTACACCTTC.

This chain uses TRBV27 with TRBJ1-6; D is perhaps TRBD1 (6 bases). This CDR3 has 14 amino acids. V lost 6 bases and J lost 11, with 17 bases in between. Germline CDR1 reads MNHEY; CDR2 reads SMNVEV (reference sequence). The CDR3 loop reads CASSPRGGKAPLHF. In nucleotides, the CDR3 is TGTGCCAGCAGCCCCCGTGGGGGCAAAGCACCCCTCCACTTT.

V usage is TRBV2 and J usage is TRBJ2-3; weak D call: TRBD2 (6 bases). Germline assignment: CDR1 SNHLY and CDR2 FYNNEI. The CDR3 runs to 14 residues. Trimming took off 11 bases at V and 2 bases at J, with 17 bases between the two ends. Here the CDR3 reads CAVLPGDNTDTQYF. In nucleotides, the CDR3 is TGTGCCGTATTGCCGGGAGACAACACAGATACGCAGTATTTT. Full variable domain (missing parts from reference TRBV2 and TRBJ2-3): EPEVTQTPSHQVTQMGQEVILRCVPISNHLYFYWYRQILGQKVEFLVSFYNNEISEKSEIFDDQFSVERPDGSNFTLKIRSTKLEDSAMYFCAVLPGDNTDTQYFGPGTRLTVL.

This rearrangement joins TRBV7-9 to TRBJ1-4, with D tentatively TRBD1 (6 bases). The germline V gene has CDR1 SEHNR and CDR2 FQNEAQ (reference sequence). This CDR3 is built from 15 residues. With 5 bases removed from V and 7 bases from J, the gap between germline ends came to 17 bases. The CDR3 reads CASSDLTGPGEKLFF. The CDR3 DNA reads as TGTGCCAGCAGCGATCTTACAGGGCCAGGTGAAAAACTGTTTTTT.

V gene TRBV6-2 or TRBV6-3 combines with J gene TRBJ2-7; TRBD1 aligns across 9 bases. CDR1 is MNHEY, CDR2 SVGEGT, per germline. The CDR3 is 16 amino acids. Unmatched junction bases numbered 8, after V lost 2 bases and J lost 3 bases. CDR3 sequence reads: CASSYATGTGFYEQYF. The CDR3 nucleotides read TGTGCCAGCAGTTACGCAACCGGGACAGGGTTCTACGAGCAGTACTTC.

The J gene is TRBJ2-7, the V gene TRBV5-4; 10 nucleotides align to TRBD2. The germline CDR1 and CDR2 sequences are SGHNT and YYREEE (reference sequence). The CDR3 runs to 15 residues. J lost 3 bases, V lost 0 bases, and 3 bases had no gene match. CDR3 DNA: TGTGCCAGCAGCTTGGATCTAGCGGGGGTCTACGAGCAGTACTTC. Its protein product is CASSLDLAGVYEQYF.

This clone was detected only a few times. The V and J genes are TRBV6-5 and TRBJ1-6; D is undetermined. Looked up from germline, CDR1 is MNHEY and CDR2 is SVGAGI. The CDR3 consists of 12 residues. Trimming pared 3 bases from V and 7 bases from J, leaving 4 bases between. CDR3 sequence: CASSYPNSPLHF. CDR3 in DNA: TGTGCCAGCAGTTATCCGAATTCACCCCTCCACTTT.

This clone was counted only a few times. The V call is TRBV14, the J call TRBJ2-2; D unresolved. V dropped 3 bases and J dropped 1 base, with 3 bases sitting between them. Germline V gene sequence: CDR1 SGHDN, CDR2 FVKESK. There are 13 residues in the CDR3. The DNA for the CDR3 is TGTGCCAGCAGCCACCGGAACACCGGGGAGCTGTTTTTT. Translating it yields CASSHRNTGELFF.

This chain connects TRBV28 to TRBJ2-1; TRBD2 aligns across 13 bases. The CDR3 is 15 amino acids. Germline CDR1 is MDHEN and CDR2 is SYDVKM. The V and J ends lost 6 bases and 7 bases, in that order; junction bases with no gene match: 6. The DNA of the CDR3 is TGTGCCAGCAGAGAAGAGACTAGCGGGAGGAATGAGCAGTTCTTC. This gives the protein CASREETSGRNEQFF.

The genes are TRBV9 and TRBJ2-7; 9 bases are a match to TRBD1. With V trimmed by 1 base and J by 6 bases, 8 bases remained unmatched. This CDR3 contains 15 residues. From germline, CDR1 is SGDLS and CDR2 YYNGEE. CDR3 bases: TGTGCCAGCAGCGTATCGGACAGGGGAGGTTTCGAGCAGTACTTC. It codes for CASSVSDRGGFEQYF.

The chain links TRBV7-2 to TRBJ2-4, with 10 bases aligning to TRBD2. The CDR3 totals 18 residues. The V and J ends lost 2 bases and 0 bases, in that order; junction bases with no gene match: 7. Germline V gives CDR1 SGHTA, CDR2 FQGNSA. The CDR3 sequence is CASSLWLAGAVAKNIQYF. CDR3 DNA: TGTGCCAGCAGCTTATGGCTAGCGGGAGCGGTAGCCAAAAACATTCAGTACTTC.

The chain links TRBV2 to TRBJ1-6; D uncertain. V was cut by 8 bases and J by 1 base, with 6 bases left in between. Germline V gene sequence: CDR1 SNHLY, CDR2 FYNNEI. This CDR3 has 13 residues. The CDR3 spells CASERSYNSPLHF. CDR3 DNA sequence: TGTGCCAGCGAGCGATCCTATAATTCACCCCTCCACTTT.

In this sample, this clone turned up many times. This chain joins TRBV6-5 and TRBJ2-7; possibly TRBD1 for D (5 bases). V was trimmed by 5 bases and J by 6 bases, leaving 17 bases between them. The germline V gene has CDR1 MNHEY and CDR2 SVGAGI. The CDR3 totals 14 residues. The CDR3 protein is CASSRAGMTGEQYF. The CDR3 nucleotides are TGTGCCAGCAGTAGGGCAGGGATGACCGGCGAGCAGTACTTC.

The rearrangement uses TRBV5-5 and TRBJ2-7; 7 bases line up with TRBD2. The V gene end was trimmed by 3 bases and the J gene end by 3 bases; junction bases not matched to a gene: 6. This CDR3 has 14 residues. In germline, CDR1 is SGHKS, CDR2 YYEKEE (reference sequence). CDR3 DNA sequence: TGTGCCAGCAGCTGGCAGGGAGGGTACTACGAGCAGTACTTC. Translated, it gives CASSWQGGYYEQYF.